This T cell receptor (beta chain) was sequenced during a study of human T cells and chemical hapten exposure. This clonotype was counted many times. TCRdb ran MiXCR on the RACE reads and lists one entry per CDR3 protein. This sample carries tens of thousands of distinct CDR3 sequences, about a tenth of them seen once, and the ten largest clones take roughly 4.1%. Time point meaning: patch test 1, 2 weeks after DPC sensitization. Treatment indicated: therapeutic diphenylcyclopropenone sensitization with weekly scalp DPC. Every donor had alopecia and was 18 to 70 years old; all were suitable for DPC. Germline assignment: CDR1 MNHEY and CDR2 SMNVEV (reference sequence). The CDR3 consists of 17 residues. Trimming shortened V by 7 bases and J by 0 bases, and 16 bases separated the two germline ends.

The origin of this receptor is a woman in her forties or fifties with alopecia areata. Some clones in this sample may be carry-over from other donors' samples. This rearrangement joins TRBV27 to TRBJ1-6; TRBD1 might be the D (6 bases). Sequencing was performed on whole blood, taken in connection with sensitization to the hapten diphenylcyclopropenone (DPC). Here the CDR3 reads CASKTGIFSSYNSPLHF. The CDR3 DNA follows: TGTGCCAGCAAGACAGGTATCTTCAGCTCCTATAATTCACCCCTCCACTTT.